This TCR beta chain was captured by sequencing in a study of beta chain features in type 1 diabetes. Findings of the study overall: Type 1 diabetes patients showed fewer insertions and more deletions at VDJ junctions. It was among patients, rather than healthy donors, that naive, central memory and Treg TCRB repertoires appeared more similar. Patients with Type 1 diabetes showed moderately but significantly shorter TCRB CDR3s in all four CD4+ subsets.

This clone was counted a few times. Its antigen is not known. Expressed TCRB transcripts were sequenced after all isolated RNA was converted to cDNA. Libraries were prepared by immunoSEQ multiplex PCR; TCRdb keeps only in-frame clonotypes and omits some of them. The data show around 650,000 clones, with around 12% seen just once and around 0.12% held by the top ten. Germline loops: CDR1 SQVTM, CDR2 ANQGSEA. This CDR3 is built from 13 residues. V trimming: 7 bases; J trimming: 6 bases; junction bases outside the gene matches: 11. This chain joins TRBV29-1 and TRBJ2-7, with 8 bases aligning to TRBD1. Sequenced material: naive CD4+ T cells from blood. The TCR originated in a man aged 25 to 45 with type 1 diabetes. In DNA, the CDR3 is TGCAGCGGCCTCAGGGGGCTTGGGGGCGAGCAGTACTTC. This sequence encodes CSGLRGLGGEQYF.